The next 20 T cell receptor beta chains were all read from a single sample in a study of early T cells in non-severe SARS-CoV-2 infection. TCRdb re-called the 5' RACE reads with MiXCR, one entry per CDR3 protein. The sample records 60,000 or so distinct CDR3 sequences, around 13% being singletons. Sequencing used whole blood. The origin of the receptors is an adult who was a healthcare worker with PCR-confirmed SARS-CoV-2 infection or an uninfected control (not recorded which).

This clonotype was seen more than once but under ten times. The V call is TRBV3-1, the J call TRBJ1-5; the D gene is possibly TRBD1 (5 bases). Trimming removed 4 bases from V and 2 bases from J, with 6 bases in between. Germline V gives CDR1 LGHDT, CDR2 YNNKEL (reference sequence). The CDR3 totals 13 residues. The CDR3 loop is CASSRGGNQPQHF. The DNA of the CDR3 is TGTGCCAGCAGCCGAGGGGGCAATCAGCCCCAGCATTTT.

This clonotype was observed a few times. J is TRBJ2-1 and V is TRBV4-3; the D is unclear. The V end lost 4 bases, the J end lost 8 bases, and 18 bases lay between the germline ends. Germline V gives CDR1 LGHNA, CDR2 YSLEER. CDR3 size: 15 residues. The CDR3 coding sequence is TGCGCCAGCAGCCTAGGACGGTCGGACGTCGATGAGCAGTTCTTC. Translating it yields CASSLGRSDVDEQFF.

Many counts were recorded for this clonotype. The chain combines TRBV4-3 with TRBJ2-1; 10 nucleotides align to TRBD2. This CDR3 has 16 residues. Germline values: CDR1 LGHNA, CDR2 YSLEER. Unmatched junction bases numbered 7, after V lost 1 base and J lost 7 bases. In nucleotides, the CDR3 is TGCGCCAGCAGCCAAGTCCTGGGACTAGCGACGAATGAGCAGTTCTTC. Translated: CASSQVLGLATNEQFF.

The chain carries TRBV4-1 and TRBJ1-1, with 8 bases lining up with TRBD1. This CDR3 is 16 amino acids long. The V and J ends lost 1 base and 0 bases, in that order; junction bases with no gene match: 4. Germline V gene lookup returns CDR1 MGHRA and CDR2 YSYEKL. Here the CDR3 reads CASSQAWTGLNTEAFF. CDR3 coding DNA: TGCGCCAGCAGCCAAGCTTGGACAGGGCTGAACACTGAAGCTTTCTTT.

This clonotype appeared a few times. This chain joins TRBV5-1 and TRBJ1-1; TRBD1 matches at 7 bases. J lost 0 bases, V lost 4 bases, and 15 bases had no gene match. The CDR3 runs to 18 residues. The germline gives CDR1 SGHRS, CDR2 YFSETQ. In nucleotides, the CDR3 is TGCGCCAGCAGCCCGTCAGGACAGGCGTCCATCATGAACACTGAAGCTTTCTTT. It yields the protein CASSPSGQASIMNTEAFF.

J is TRBJ2-5 and V is TRBV11-2; 9 bases are a match to TRBD2. The CDR3 is 16 amino acids. With 5 bases clipped from V and 1 base from J, the junction kept 8 bases outside the gene matches. Germline V gene lookup returns CDR1 SGHAT and CDR2 FQNNGV. CDR3 residues: CASSRESGRFQETQYF. CDR3 nucleotides: TGTGCCAGCAGCCGGGAGAGCGGGAGGTTCCAAGAGACCCAGTACTTC.

J is TRBJ2-3 and V is TRBV5-1; D is possibly TRBD1 or TRBD2 (5 bases each). The CDR3 loop spans 16 amino acids. Trimming left V 0 bases short and J 5 bases short, with 16 bases between. Germline V gives CDR1 SGHRS, CDR2 YFSETQ. CDR3 bases: TGCGCCAGCAGCTTGGGGGGGTACCCCACTGGAGATACGCAGTATTTT. As protein: CASSLGGYPTGDTQYF.

Ten or more counts support this clonotype. V is TRBV11-2 and J is TRBJ2-4, with D perhaps matching TRBD2 (6 bases). From germline, CDR1 is SGHAT and CDR2 FQNNGV. The CDR3 has 15 residues. Trimming removed 5 bases from V and 0 bases from J, with 11 bases in between. CDR3 region: CASSPPGVAKNIQYF. As DNA, the CDR3 is TGTGCCAGCAGCCCACCGGGAGTAGCCAAAAACATTCAGTACTTC.

Comment on this clonotype: This may be a read error, as it is one base from a much larger clone. This chain links TRBV7-9 with TRBJ2-1; D not resolved. The CDR3 is 16 residues long. CDR1 is SEHNR, CDR2 FQNEAQ, per germline (reference sequence). This CDR3 reads CASSLAFQVLYNEHFF. The CDR3 DNA reads as TGTGCCAGCAGCTTAGCGTTTCAGGTTCTCTACAATGAGCACTTCTTC.

In its sample, this clonotype was seen many times. The chain recombines TRBV7-6 with TRBJ2-1; D gene uncertain. Germline V gene sequence: CDR1 SGHVS, CDR2 FNYEAQ. V was pared by 1 base and J by 0 bases, with 10 bases between. The CDR3 length is 16 residues. CDR3 nucleotide sequence: TGTGCCAGCAGCTTAGTAGGCACGAGCTCCTACAATGAGCAGTTCTTC. Translated, it gives CASSLVGTSSYNEQFF.

The genes are TRBV6-5 and TRBJ2-6, with 7 positions matching TRBD2. The length of the CDR3 is 15 residues. The trim removed 2 bases at V and 2 bases at J, leaving 0 bases unmatched. The V gene's germline CDR1 is MNHEY and CDR2 SVGAGI. The CDR3 sequence is CASSYGGAGANVLTF. CDR3 in DNA: TGTGCCAGCAGTTACGGGGGGGCTGGGGCCAACGTCCTGACTTTC.

This rearrangement joins TRBV29-1 to TRBJ1-2; D possibly corresponds to TRBD1 (6 bases). The CDR3 is 12 amino acids. Trimming stripped 4 bases from V and 2 bases from J, with 8 bases between. Per germline, CDR1 SQVTM and CDR2 ANQGSEA. The CDR3 region is CSVATGNYGYTF. In DNA form, the CDR3 reads TGCAGCGTTGCGACAGGAAACTATGGCTACACCTTC.

This rearrangement joins TRBV6-2 or TRBV6-3 to TRBJ2-2; 10 bases map to TRBD2. Germline CDR1 and CDR2: MNHEY and SVGEGT. V was pared by 6 bases and J by 3 bases, with 7 bases of the junction left unmatched. CDR3 length equals 16 residues. CDR3 loop: CASSRSSGGHTGELFF. The CDR3, as DNA: TGTGCCAGCAGCCGTTCTAGCGGGGGCCACACCGGGGAGCTGTTTTTT.

This clonotype was seen many times. V usage is TRBV6-2 or TRBV6-3 and J usage is TRBJ1-5; tentatively, D is TRBD1 (5 bases). Trimming removed 6 bases from V and 5 bases from J, with 14 bases in between. The length of the CDR3 is 14 residues. Germline V gene lookup returns CDR1 MNHEY and CDR2 SVGEGT. This chain's CDR3 is CASSRDPSYQPQHF. As DNA, the CDR3 is TGTGCCAGCAGCAGGGACCCCTCATATCAGCCCCAGCATTTT.

This clonotype was detected ten times or more. The rearrangement uses TRBV27 and TRBJ2-7; TRBD1 matches at 7 bases. Germline V gene data show CDR1 as MNHEY and CDR2 as SMNVEV (reference sequence). CDR3 length: 13 residues. Trimming took 8 bases from V and 3 from J; bases not matched to a gene: 7. The CDR3 DNA follows: TGTGCCAGCTCTAGGGGGCACGACTACGAGCAGTACTTC. Its translation: CASSRGHDYEQYF.

This clonotype was recorded many times. The chain employs TRBV4-1 and TRBJ1-6; D is unclear. Germline V gives CDR1 MGHRA, CDR2 YSYEKL. V shed 0 bases and J shed 8 bases, with 14 bases lying between them. The CDR3 runs to 16 residues. The CDR3 region is CASSQDNNRADSPLHF. The CDR3 DNA sequence: TGCGCCAGCAGCCAAGATAACAACCGGGCGGATTCACCCCTCCACTTT.

CDR3 amino acids: CASSLTGFTDTQYF. CDR3 sequence (DNA): TGTGCCAGCAGTCTGACCGGCTTCACAGATACGCAGTATTTT. This chain joins TRBV9 and TRBJ2-3; D gene unclear. The CDR3 is made up of 14 amino acids. Germline V gives CDR1 SGDLS, CDR2 YYNGEE. V lost 5 bases and J lost 2, with 12 bases in between. The full variable domain, in which reference TRBV9 and TRBJ2-3 provide the parts outside the CDR3, is DSGVTQTPKHLITATGQRVTLRCSPRSGDLSVYWYQQSLDQGLQFLIQYYNGEERAKGNILERFSAQQFPDLHSELNLSSLELGDSALYFCASSLTGFTDTQYFGPGTRLTVL.

This clonotype was found many times. The V call is TRBV18, the J call TRBJ2-1; D gene uncertain. The CDR3 is 15 residues long. Germline V lookup: CDR1 KGHSH, CDR2 LQKENI. V lost 3 bases and J 0 bases, leaving 9 bases between the germline ends. The CDR3 here is CASSPLGSSYNEQFF. In DNA, the CDR3 is TGTGCCAGCTCACCGCTGGGCAGCTCCTACAATGAGCAGTTCTTC.

This clonotype was found a few times. The chain links TRBV7-7 to TRBJ2-1; tentatively, D is TRBD1 (7 bases). Germline V gene lookup returns CDR1 SSHAT and CDR2 FNYEAQ (reference sequence). Deletions cut 1 base from V and 3 bases from J, with 10 bases between. The CDR3 is 15 amino acids. Here the CDR3 reads CASSLDRGLYNEQFF. The CDR3 DNA follows: TGTGCCAGCAGCTTAGACAGGGGACTCTACAATGAGCAGTTCTTC.

Ten or more counts support this clonotype. The genes are TRBV11-2 and TRBJ2-7, with 8 bases lining up with TRBD2. The CDR3 covers 14 residues. With V trimmed by 4 bases and J by 2 bases, 4 bases remained unmatched. CDR1 and CDR2 (germline): SGHAT, FQNNGV. CDR3 sequence: CASSSTSGPYEQYF. CDR3 sequence (DNA): TGTGCCAGCAGCTCAACTAGCGGCCCCTACGAGCAGTACTTC.